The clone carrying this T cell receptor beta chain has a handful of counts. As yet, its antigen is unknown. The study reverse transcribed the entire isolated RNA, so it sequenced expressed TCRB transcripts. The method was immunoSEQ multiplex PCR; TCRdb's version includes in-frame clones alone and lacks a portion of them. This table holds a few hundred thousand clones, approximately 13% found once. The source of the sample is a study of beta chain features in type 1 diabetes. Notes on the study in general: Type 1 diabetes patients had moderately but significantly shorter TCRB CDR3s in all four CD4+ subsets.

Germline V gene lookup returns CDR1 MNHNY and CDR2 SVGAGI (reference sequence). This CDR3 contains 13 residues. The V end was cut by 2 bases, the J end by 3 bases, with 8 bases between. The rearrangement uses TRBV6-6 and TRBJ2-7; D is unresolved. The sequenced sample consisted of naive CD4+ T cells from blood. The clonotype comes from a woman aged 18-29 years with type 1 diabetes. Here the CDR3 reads CASSYTILYEQYF. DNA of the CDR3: TGTGCCAGCAGTTACACTATCCTCTACGAGCAGTACTTC.